This passage covers 31 T cell receptor beta chains from one sample sequenced in a study of T cell responses to AZD1222 COVID-19 vaccine. Repertoires were generated with immunoSEQ multiplex PCR, while TCRdb's copy carries only in-frame clones and drops some. The sample holds about 160,000 clones, about nine tenths seen once. Here the sequenced sample was peripheral blood, taken 28 days after the second AZD1222 dose. These receptors were collected from an adult who received the AZD1222 COVID-19 vaccine.

The CDR3 DNA reads TGTGCCACCACCGGACTAGCGGGGAAGAACACCGGGGAGCTGTTTTTT. This translates into CATTGLAGKNTGELFF. The chain recombines TRBV21-1 with TRBJ2-2; the table's TRBD2 call for D was not verified on the DNA. TRBV21-1 is labeled a pseudogene. This CDR3 is built from 16 residues.

V and J are TRBV6-5 and TRBJ2-3, with 7 bases that match TRBD2. The junction had 4 bases not matched to a gene; V was cut back by 7 bases and J by 0 bases. Germline values: CDR1 MNHEY, CDR2 SVGAGI. This CDR3 has 14 residues. The CDR3 loop is CASNRLASTDTQYF. The CDR3 bases are TGTGCCAGCAATAGACTAGCTAGCACAGATACGCAGTATTTT.

This clone was detected a few times. The V call is TRBV5-1, the J call TRBJ1-1; possible D gene TRBD1, 6 bases. This CDR3 region has 14 residues. Germline V gene data show CDR1 as SGHRS and CDR2 as YFSETQ. Trimming took off 4 bases at V and 3 bases at J, with 13 bases between the two ends. The CDR3 region has the DNA TGCGCCAGCAGCCCCCAGGGGTGGGACACTGAAGCTTTCTTT. Translation: CASSPQGWDTEAFF. The full variable domain, with the rest looked up from reference TRBV5-1 and TRBJ1-1, is KAGVTQTPRYLIKTRGQQVTLSCSPISGHRSVSWYQQTPGQGLQFLFEYFSETQRNKGNFPGRFSGRQFSNSRSEMNVSTLELGDSALYLCASSPQGWDTEAFFGQGTRLTVV.

The V gene is TRBV7-6, the J gene TRBJ1-1, with unresolved D. Germline loops: CDR1 SGHVS, CDR2 FNYEAQ. Trimming took off 2 bases at V and 0 bases at J, with 4 bases between the two ends. The CDR3 covers 13 residues. The CDR3 loop reads CASSLTMNTEAFF. The CDR3 coding sequence is TGTGCCAGCAGCTTAACCATGAACACTGAAGCTTTCTTT.

The chain links TRBV15 to TRBJ2-1; maybe TRBD2 (6 bases). V was clipped by 5 bases and J by 6 bases, with 8 bases between them. This CDR3 has 12 amino acids. CDR1 is LNHNV and CDR2 is YYDKDF in the germline V gene (reference sequence). CDR3 sequence: CATSGEVNEQFF. The DNA of the CDR3 is TGTGCCACCAGCGGGGAGGTCAATGAGCAGTTCTTC. Complete variable domain (other parts from reference TRBV15 and TRBJ2-1): DAMVIQNPRYQVTQFGKPVTLSCSQTLNHNVMYWYQQKSSQAPKLLFHYYDKDFNNEADTPDNFQSRRPNTSFCFLDIRSPGLGDTAMYLCATSGEVNEQFFGPGTRLTVL.

The V gene is TRBV18, the J gene TRBJ2-3; D gene uncertain. This CDR3 contains 13 residues. Germline loops: CDR1 KGHSH, CDR2 LQKENI. V was cut by 3 bases and J by 6 bases, with 10 bases left in between. CDR3: CASSPVVEDTQYF. The CDR3 DNA is TGTGCCAGCTCACCGGTCGTCGAGGATACGCAGTATTTT.

This chain links TRBV24-1 with TRBJ2-3; a weak D match, TRBD1 (6 bases). V was clipped by 0 bases and J by 0 bases, with 9 bases between them. The CDR3 has 16 residues. Germline lookup yields CDR1 KGHDR and CDR2 SFDVKD. The CDR3: CATSDLGGSSTDTQYF. CDR3 DNA: TGTGCCACCAGTGATTTGGGGGGCTCCAGCACAGATACGCAGTATTTT.

The J gene is TRBJ1-2, the V gene TRBV6-1; D might be TRBD1 (5 bases). The CDR3 spans 12 residues. The V end lost 1 base, the J end lost 7 bases, and 7 bases lay between the germline ends. Germline assignment: CDR1 MNHNS and CDR2 SASEGT. In nucleotides, the CDR3 is TGTGCCAGCAGTGAAGGGGGCTTTGGCTACACCTTC. Amino acids: CASSEGGFGYTF.

The chain joins TRBV4-1 to TRBJ2-1; maybe TRBD2 (5 bases). CDR3 length equals 17 residues. CDR1 is MGHRA and CDR2 is YSYEKL in the germline V gene. V was trimmed by 2 bases and J by 0 bases, leaving 14 bases between them. DNA of the CDR3: TGCGCCAGCAGCCAAAGGGAGACGGCTTTCTCCTACAATGAGCAGTTCTTC. Translated, it gives CASSQRETAFSYNEQFF.

The rearrangement uses TRBV20-1 and TRBJ2-2; D gene uncertain. CDR1 and CDR2 from the germline V gene are DFQATT and SNEGSKA (reference sequence). V lost 3 bases to trimming and J lost 0 bases, with 5 bases between them. The CDR3 loop spans 13 amino acids. The CDR3 spells CSASITNTGELFF. In DNA form, the CDR3 reads TGCAGTGCTAGTATTACGAACACCGGGGAGCTGTTTTTT.

The chain employs TRBV4-1 and TRBJ2-7; TRBD2 might be the D (5 bases). Germline V CDR1 and CDR2: MGHRA, YSYEKL. This CDR3 has 13 amino acids. The V gene lost 3 bases and the J gene lost 6 bases, with 12 bases spanning the gap. The CDR3 loop is CASSHRDDGEQYF. The CDR3 DNA follows: TGCGCCAGCAGCCACCGGGATGATGGCGAGCAGTACTTC.

CDR3 loop: CASSDSKTSKQFF. The CDR3 DNA reads TGTGCCAGCAGTGACTCGAAGACTAGCAAGCAGTTCTTC. The V call is TRBV6-4, the J call TRBJ2-1, with TRBD2 identical over 7 bases. V was clipped by 0 bases and J by 11 bases; unmatched bases: 4. This CDR3 has 13 residues. Germline lookup yields CDR1 MRHNA and CDR2 SNTAGT.

The chain recombines TRBV7-9 with TRBJ1-1, with D unclear. There are 14 residues in the CDR3. V shed 2 bases and J shed 0 bases, with 7 bases lying between them. Germline V lookup: CDR1 SEHNR, CDR2 FQNEAQ (reference sequence). The CDR3 loop reads CASSLYSLNTEAFF. CDR3 sequence (DNA): TGTGCCAGCAGCTTATACAGCCTGAACACTGAAGCTTTCTTT. Drawing the rest from reference TRBV7-9 and TRBJ1-1, the complete variable domain is DTGVSQNPRHKITKRGQNVTFRCDPISEHNRLYWYRQTLGQGPEFLTYFQNEAQLEKSRLLSDRFSAERPKGSFSTLEIQRTEQGDSAMYLCASSLYSLNTEAFFGQGTRLTVV.

The chain recombines TRBV10-3 with TRBJ2-5; a weak D match, TRBD2 (6 bases). Between the trimmed V and J ends, which lost 10 bases and 1 base, there was a span of 13 bases. The CDR3 runs 13 residues. The germline gives CDR1 ENHRY, CDR2 SYGVKD. DNA of the CDR3: TGTGCCAGTCACGGCGGGACCCAAGAGACCCAGTACTTC. As protein: CASHGGTQETQYF.

The chain employs TRBV18 and TRBJ1-2; D unclear. This CDR3 is built from 16 residues. CDR1 is KGHSH and CDR2 is LQKENI in the germline V gene. Between the trimmed V and J ends, which lost 3 bases and 6 bases, there was a span of 20 bases. In nucleotides, the CDR3 is TGTGCCAGCTCACCCAACCGGGCGGTGGACCCCAATGGCTACACCTTC. Translating it yields CASSPNRAVDPNGYTF.

This clone was counted many times. The rearrangement links TRBV27 to TRBJ1-6; possibly TRBD1 for D (5 bases). The CDR3 runs 14 residues. The germline gives CDR1 MNHEY, CDR2 SMNVEV (reference sequence). V lost 8 bases and J lost 9, with 17 bases in between. CDR3 nucleotide sequence: TGTGCCAGCTGTGGAGCGGAGAGGGGTTCACCCCTCCACTTT. It yields the protein CASCGAERGSPLHF.

The V and J genes are TRBV18 and TRBJ1-6; 7 bases match TRBD1. Germline CDR1 and CDR2: KGHSH and LQKENI. V trimming: 3 bases; J trimming: 0 bases; junction bases outside the gene matches: 8. The CDR3 is 18 residues long. This CDR3 reads CASSPRDSLSSYNSPLHF. In nucleotides, the CDR3 is TGTGCCAGCTCACCCCGGGACAGTCTGAGCTCCTATAATTCACCCCTCCACTTT.

This chain connects TRBV19 to TRBJ1-1; possibly TRBD1 for D (5 bases). Trimming left V 7 bases short and J 3 bases short, with 12 bases between. This CDR3 contains 13 residues. In germline, CDR1 is LNHDA, CDR2 SQIVND (reference sequence). For the CDR3, the DNA is TGTGCCAGTACCCTCCAGGGAGACACTGAAGCTTTCTTT. It is translated as CASTLQGDTEAFF.

This clone came up once. The V gene is TRBV30, the J gene TRBJ1-3; D ambiguous. Germline-derived CDR1 and CDR2 are GTSNPN and SVGIG (reference sequence). The CDR3 is 15 amino acids. Trimming removed 3 bases from V and 0 bases from J, with 12 bases in between. The DNA of the CDR3 is TGTGCCTGGAGGGCGGACGGCGGCTCTGGAAACACCATATATTTT. This sequence encodes CAWRADGGSGNTIYF. Drawing the rest from reference TRBV30 and TRBJ1-3, the complete variable domain is SQTIHQWPATLVQPVGSPLSLECTVEGTSNPNLYWYRQAAGRGLQLLFYSVGIGQISSEVPQNLSASRPQDRQFILSSKKLLLSDSGFYLCAWRADGGSGNTIYFGEGSWLTVV.

J is TRBJ2-2 and V is TRBV7-2; 11 nucleotides agree with TRBD2. The CDR3 contains 15 residues. With 6 bases clipped from V and 7 bases from J, the junction kept 7 bases outside the gene matches. Germline values: CDR1 SGHTA, CDR2 FQGNSA. The CDR3 coding sequence is TGTGCCAGCAGATCACTAGCGGGAGTTATCGGGGAGCTGTTTTTT. Protein product: CASRSLAGVIGELFF.

The chain employs TRBV5-6 and TRBJ1-1, with D hard to call. CDR1 and CDR2 (germline): SGHDT, YYEEEE. The CDR3 is 14 amino acids. The germline V and J ends were trimmed by 0 bases and 0 bases, with 6 bases remaining between them. CDR3 protein: CASSLDSLNTEAFF. As DNA, the CDR3 is TGTGCCAGCAGCTTGGACAGTTTGAACACTGAAGCTTTCTTT.

As to this clone: The conserved phenylalanine or tryptophan normally closing the CDR3 is absent here, so this likely arose from a read error. No DNA is shown, since the ends of the CDR3 on it are uncertain; the CDR3 is the one TCRdb lists. CDR3 region: CTSSQLGRH. The gene calls are TRBV1 and TRBJ1-2. TRBV1 is a pseudogene locus. A total of 9 residues make up the CDR3, ends included.

The chain joins TRBV19 to TRBJ2-1; 7 nucleotides match TRBD1. V lost 5 bases to trimming and J lost 2 bases; unmatched junction nucleotides: 6. Germline V gene data show CDR1 as LNHDA and CDR2 as SQIVND (reference sequence). The CDR3 sequence is 15 residues long. The DNA of the CDR3 is TGTGCCAGTAGTCCTAACAGGGGCCCCTACAATGAGCAGTTCTTC. It is translated as CASSPNRGPYNEQFF.

This clone appeared a single time. The rearrangement uses TRBV28 and TRBJ2-1; 7 bases map to TRBD2. The CDR3 has 17 amino acids. V shed 2 bases and J 5 bases; nucleotides not matched to a gene: 12. Germline loops: CDR1 MDHEN, CDR2 SYDVKM. The CDR3 sequence is CASSLTTGEGRNNEQFF. CDR3 bases: TGTGCCAGCAGTTTAACGACTGGGGAGGGCCGAAACAATGAGCAGTTCTTC.

J is TRBJ2-1 and V is TRBV7-2, with D tentatively TRBD1 (5 bases). This CDR3 comprises 13 residues. Germline values: CDR1 SGHTA, CDR2 FQGNSA. V was pared by 4 bases and J by 7 bases, with 11 bases between. In DNA form, the CDR3 reads TGTGCCAGCAGCTCCAGGGTACGGAATGAGCAGTTCTTC. It specifies CASSSRVRNEQFF.

The V gene is TRBV6-6, the J gene TRBJ1-5, with 10 positions matching TRBD1. V gave up 5 bases and J gave up 6 bases; unmatched junction bases: 16. Germline V gives CDR1 MNHNY, CDR2 SVGAGI (reference sequence). The CDR3 is 18 amino acids. The CDR3 is CASSPLGTGATEGQPQHF. CDR3 coding DNA: TGTGCCAGCAGTCCTCTCGGGACAGGGGCAACAGAAGGTCAGCCCCAGCATTTT.

The V gene is TRBV5-4, the J gene TRBJ2-2; a possible D gene is TRBD2 (6 bases). Germline-derived CDR1 and CDR2 are SGHNT and YYREEE (reference sequence). Trimming took 3 bases from V and 4 from J, leaving 10 bases between them. The CDR3 runs 14 residues. The CDR3 DNA reads TGTGCCAGCAGCTCCGGGACTCTCACCGGGGAGCTGTTTTTT. It is translated as CASSSGTLTGELFF. The full variable domain, its missing parts supplied by reference TRBV5-4 and TRBJ2-2, is ETGVTQSPTHLIKTRGQQVTLRCSSQSGHNTVSWYQQALGQGPQFIFQYYREEENGRGNFPPRFSGLQFPNYSSELNVNALELDDSALYLCASSSGTLTGELFFGEGSRLTVL.

The chain links TRBV11-2 to TRBJ2-1; D unresolved. The germline V gene encodes CDR1 SGHAT and CDR2 FQNNGV. V dropped 4 bases and J dropped 7 bases, with 14 bases sitting between them. The CDR3 has 14 amino acids. The CDR3 protein is CASSSLRSRNEQFF. The CDR3 DNA is TGTGCCAGCAGCTCCCTGAGGTCGCGGAATGAGCAGTTCTTC.

The rearrangement links TRBV5-6 to TRBJ1-1, with 12 bases identical to TRBD1. Germline V CDR1 and CDR2: SGHDT, YYEEEE. V lost 0 bases to trimming and J lost 4 bases; unmatched junction nucleotides: 4. The CDR3 has 16 residues. The CDR3 DNA reads as TGTGCCAGCAGCTTGGCGGGACAGGGGGCGATCACTGAAGCTTTCTTT. Its protein is CASSLAGQGAITEAFF.

The rearrangement joins TRBV19 to TRBJ2-1, with 8 nucleotides matching TRBD2. With 5 bases clipped from V and 5 bases from J, the junction kept 5 bases outside the gene matches. The CDR3 loop spans 14 amino acids. Per the germline V gene, CDR1 is LNHDA and CDR2 is SQIVND (reference sequence). CDR3 in amino acids: CASSSWTSNNEQFF. For the CDR3, the DNA is TGTGCCAGTAGTTCTTGGACTAGCAACAATGAGCAGTTCTTC.

The V and J genes are TRBV7-2 and TRBJ1-5; a weak D match, TRBD1 (5 bases). V lost 5 bases, J lost 5 bases, and 13 bases lay in between. The CDR3 consists of 14 residues. Germline loops: CDR1 SGHTA, CDR2 FQGNSA. CDR3: CASSLQDFDQPQHF. The CDR3 DNA follows: TGTGCCAGCAGCCTACAGGATTTCGATCAGCCCCAGCATTTT.